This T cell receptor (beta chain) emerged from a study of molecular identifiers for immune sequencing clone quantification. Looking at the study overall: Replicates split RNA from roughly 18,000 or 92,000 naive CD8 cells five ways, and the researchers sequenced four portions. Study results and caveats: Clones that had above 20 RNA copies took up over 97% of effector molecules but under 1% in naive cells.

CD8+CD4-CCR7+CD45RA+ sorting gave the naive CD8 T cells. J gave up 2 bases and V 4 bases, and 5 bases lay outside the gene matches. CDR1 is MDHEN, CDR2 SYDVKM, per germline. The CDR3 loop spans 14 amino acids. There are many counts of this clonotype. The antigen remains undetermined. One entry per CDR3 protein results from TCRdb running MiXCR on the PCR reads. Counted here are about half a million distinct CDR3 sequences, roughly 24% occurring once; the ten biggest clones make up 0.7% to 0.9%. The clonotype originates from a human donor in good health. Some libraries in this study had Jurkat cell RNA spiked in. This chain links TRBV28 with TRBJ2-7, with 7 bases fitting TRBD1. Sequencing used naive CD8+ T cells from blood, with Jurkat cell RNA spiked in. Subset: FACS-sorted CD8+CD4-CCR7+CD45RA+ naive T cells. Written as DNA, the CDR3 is TGTGCCAGCAGTTCCCGGGACAGTCCCTACGAGCAGTACTTC. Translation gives CASSSRDSPYEQYF.